This T cell receptor beta chain was sequenced in a study of blood T cell repertoires in COVID-19. Generated by immunoSEQ multiplex PCR, the TCRdb table keeps only in-frame clones and is missing some. This table has 140,000 to 150,000 clones, more than 60% appearing once. Germline V CDR1 and CDR2: SGHRS, YFSETQ. The V end lost 4 bases, the J end lost 6 bases, and 5 bases lay between the germline ends. The CDR3 consists of 11 residues. Sequencing input: peripheral blood. V gene TRBV5-1 combines with J gene TRBJ2-1; D gene ambiguous. This clonotype originated in an older woman with acute or convalescent COVID-19. The CDR3 DNA reads TGCGCCAGCAGCGAGTGCAATGAGCAGTTCTTC. Protein product: CASSECNEQFF.